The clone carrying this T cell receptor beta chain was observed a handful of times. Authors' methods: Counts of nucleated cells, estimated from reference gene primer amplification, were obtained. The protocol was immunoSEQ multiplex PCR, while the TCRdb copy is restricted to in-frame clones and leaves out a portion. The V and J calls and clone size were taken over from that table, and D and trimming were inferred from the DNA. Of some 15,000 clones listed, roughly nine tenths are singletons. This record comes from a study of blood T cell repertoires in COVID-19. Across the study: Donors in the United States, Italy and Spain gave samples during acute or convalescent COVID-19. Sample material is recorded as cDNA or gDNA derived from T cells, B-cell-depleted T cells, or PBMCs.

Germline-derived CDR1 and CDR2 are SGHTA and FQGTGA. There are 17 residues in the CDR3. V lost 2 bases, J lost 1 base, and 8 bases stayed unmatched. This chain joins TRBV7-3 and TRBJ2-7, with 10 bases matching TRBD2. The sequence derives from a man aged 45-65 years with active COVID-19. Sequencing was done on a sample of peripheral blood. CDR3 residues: CASSLVRIAGGSYEQYF. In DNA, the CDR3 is TGTGCCAGCAGCTTAGTTAGAATAGCGGGAGGATCCTACGAGCAGTACTTC.